This T cell receptor beta chain was sequenced during a study of OX40 agonist ivuxolimab in advanced cancers. Per the germline V gene, CDR1 is LGHNA and CDR2 is YSLEER. Trimming left V 1 base short and J 3 bases short, with 12 bases between. This CDR3 is built from 16 residues. The data were produced by immunoSEQ multiplex PCR, yet TCRdb's version contains in-frame clones alone and is incomplete. The sample has 42,000 or so clones; 82% are singletons. This material consisted of CD4+ or CD8+ T cells sorted from blood, taken in a trial of the OX40 agonist ivuxolimab. The sequence was collected from an adult with an advanced solid tumor such as melanoma, head and neck, liver or kidney cancer. This sequence joins TRBV4-3 and TRBJ1-4; D not certain. The CDR3 here is CASSQAATPSNEKLFF. In DNA form, the CDR3 reads TGCGCCAGCAGCCAAGCGGCGACACCCTCTAATGAAAAACTGTTTTTT.